Sequencing of this TCR beta chain was carried out in a study of OX40 agonist ivuxolimab in advanced cancers. Study-wide findings and caveats: At 0.1-3.0 mg/kg, partial responders had clonal expansion among the lowest observed. Normalized T-cell clonal expansion was also low in a subset of nonresponders.

As for this clone: Antigen: not known.

Here immunoSEQ multiplex PCR was the method, and the copy in TCRdb shows in-frame clones only, minus some. Found here are about 54,000 clones, 75% to 90% of them singletons; the top ten hold about 3.3%. With V trimmed by 5 bases and J by 0 bases, 5 bases remained unmatched. Per germline, CDR1 SEHNR and CDR2 FQNEAQ (reference sequence). CDR3 length equals 15 residues. The sequence was collected from an adult with an advanced solid tumor such as melanoma, head and neck, liver or kidney cancer. Sequenced here: CD4+ or CD8+ T cells sorted from blood, sampled in a trial of the OX40 agonist ivuxolimab. The rearrangement joins TRBV7-9 to TRBJ2-3; 7 bases line up with TRBD2. In nucleotides, the CDR3 is TGTGCCAGCAGCCCAAGCGGGATTAGCACAGATACGCAGTATTTT. This encodes CASSPSGISTDTQYF.